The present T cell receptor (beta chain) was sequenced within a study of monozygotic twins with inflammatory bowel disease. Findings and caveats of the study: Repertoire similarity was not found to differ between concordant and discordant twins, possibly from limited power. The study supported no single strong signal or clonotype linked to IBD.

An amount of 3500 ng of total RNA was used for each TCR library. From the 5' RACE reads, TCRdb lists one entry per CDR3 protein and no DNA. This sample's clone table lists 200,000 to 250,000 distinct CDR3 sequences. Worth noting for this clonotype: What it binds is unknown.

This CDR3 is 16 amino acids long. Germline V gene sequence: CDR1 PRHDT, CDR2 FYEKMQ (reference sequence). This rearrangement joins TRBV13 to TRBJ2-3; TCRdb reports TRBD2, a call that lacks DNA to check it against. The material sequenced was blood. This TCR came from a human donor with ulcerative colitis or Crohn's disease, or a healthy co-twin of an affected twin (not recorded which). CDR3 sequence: CASSFAGDGNTDTQYF.